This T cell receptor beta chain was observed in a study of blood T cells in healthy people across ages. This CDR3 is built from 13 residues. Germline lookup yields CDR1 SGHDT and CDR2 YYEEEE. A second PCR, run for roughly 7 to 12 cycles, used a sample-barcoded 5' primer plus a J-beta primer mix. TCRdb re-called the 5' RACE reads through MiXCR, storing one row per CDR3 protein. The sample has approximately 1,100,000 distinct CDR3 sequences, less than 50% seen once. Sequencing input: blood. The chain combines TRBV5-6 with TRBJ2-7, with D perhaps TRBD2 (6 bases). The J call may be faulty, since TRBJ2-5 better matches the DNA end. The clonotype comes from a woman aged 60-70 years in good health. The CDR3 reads CASSFEAGETQYF. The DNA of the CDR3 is TGTGCCAGCAGCTTCGAAGCGGGAGAGACCCAGTACTTC.